The clone carrying this T cell receptor beta chain appeared a few times. Antigen: not known. These data belong to a study of CD8 T cells in ankylosing spondylitis. Findings of the study overall: Matched synovial fluid from ankylosing spondylitis patients was reported to be enriched for disease-linked clones. A TCR beta motif of 7 to 9 highly homologous variants seemed to mark ankylosing spondylitis blood. Certain motif variants had earlier appeared in reactive arthritis synovial fluid and blood.

TCRdb re-called the 5' RACE reads through MiXCR, storing one row per CDR3 protein. The sample carries about 340,000 distinct CDR3 sequences, roughly 14% recorded once. This CDR3 has 13 residues. V lost 6 bases and J lost 4; bases outside the gene matches: 3. This TCR derives from a male donor with ankylosing spondylitis or in good health (not recorded which). This chain joins TRBV12-3 or TRBV12-4 and TRBJ1-2, with TRBD1 matching 9 bases. The sample taken for sequencing was blood, either unsorted or a sorted T cell fraction (not recorded which). The CDR3 coding sequence is TGTGCCAGCAGGGGACAGGGAATCTATGGCTACACCTTC. Its translation is CASRGQGIYGYTF.